A single count supports the clone carrying this TCR beta chain. The sample is drawn from a study of preoperative IRX-2 immunotherapy in early breast cancer. Germline CDR1 and CDR2: SGHKS and YYEKEE (reference sequence). The CDR3 has 15 amino acids. The V and J ends lost 2 bases and 10 bases, in that order; junction bases with no gene match: 8. TCRdb's table, derived via immunoSEQ multiplex PCR, lists solely in-frame clones and lacks some. The sample has tens of thousands of clones, about 95% seen once. Treatment here: preoperative locoregional IRX-2 cytokine immunotherapy. This phase Ib study tested locoregional IRX-2 cytokine immunotherapy given before surgery.

The sample here was taken from a patient treated with IRX-2 immunotherapy. The TCR sequence derives from a human donor with breast cancer. The rearrangement links TRBV5-5 to TRBJ2-1; 11 nucleotides line up with TRBD2. The CDR3 spells CASSLTSGSILEQFF. The CDR3 DNA is TGTGCCAGCAGCTTAACTAGCGGGAGCATCTTGGAGCAGTTCTTC.